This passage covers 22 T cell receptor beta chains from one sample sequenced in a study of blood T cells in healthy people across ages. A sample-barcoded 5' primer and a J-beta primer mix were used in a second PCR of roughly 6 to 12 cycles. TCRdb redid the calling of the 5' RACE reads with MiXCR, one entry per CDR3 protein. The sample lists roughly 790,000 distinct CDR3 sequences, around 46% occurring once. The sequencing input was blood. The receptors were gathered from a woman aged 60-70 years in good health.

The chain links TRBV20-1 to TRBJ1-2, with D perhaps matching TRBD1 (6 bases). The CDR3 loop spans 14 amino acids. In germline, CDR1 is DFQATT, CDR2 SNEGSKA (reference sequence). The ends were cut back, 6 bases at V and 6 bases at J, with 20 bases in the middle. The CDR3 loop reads CSAVQGLGPDGYTF. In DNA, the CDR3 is TGCAGTGCGGTACAGGGACTAGGACCTGATGGCTACACCTTC.

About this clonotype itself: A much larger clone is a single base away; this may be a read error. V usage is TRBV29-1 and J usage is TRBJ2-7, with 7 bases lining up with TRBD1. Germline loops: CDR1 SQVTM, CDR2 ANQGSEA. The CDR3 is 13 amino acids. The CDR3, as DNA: TGCGGCGTTGCGCACAGGGGAAACTACGAGCAGTACTTC. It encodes CGVAHRGNYEQYF.

In nucleotides, the CDR3 is TGCAGTGCTGGAGCGGGGTACCACAATGAGCAGTTCTTC. Amino acids: CSAGAGYHNEQFF. This chain joins TRBV20-1 and TRBJ2-1; 7 bases fit TRBD2. Trimming cost V 5 bases and J 5 bases; bases outside gene matches: 6. The CDR3 consists of 13 residues. Germline values: CDR1 DFQATT, CDR2 SNEGSKA (reference sequence).

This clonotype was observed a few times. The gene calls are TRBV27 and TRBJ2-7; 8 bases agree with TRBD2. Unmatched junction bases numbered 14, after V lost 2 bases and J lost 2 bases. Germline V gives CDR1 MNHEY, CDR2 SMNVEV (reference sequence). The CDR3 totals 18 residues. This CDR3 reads CASSLRWGLDKGTYEQYF. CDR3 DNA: TGTGCCAGCAGTTTACGGTGGGGACTAGATAAGGGAACCTACGAGCAGTACTTC.

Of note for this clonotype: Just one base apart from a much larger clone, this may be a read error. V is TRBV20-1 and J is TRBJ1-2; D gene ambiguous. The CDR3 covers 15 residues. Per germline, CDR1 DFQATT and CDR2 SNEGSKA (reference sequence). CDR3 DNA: TGCAGTGCTAGAGAGCCAGGTCGGGTGGACTATGGCCACACCTTC. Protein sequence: CSAREPGRVDYGHTF.

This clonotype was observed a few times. The CDR3 DNA reads TGTGCCAGTACTGACCGAGCGTTCGAGCAGTACTTC. Translation: CASTDRAFEQYF. The chain combines TRBV25-1 with TRBJ2-7, with no clear D. The germline V gene has CDR1 MGHDK and CDR2 SYGVNS. V lost 9 bases, J lost 6 bases, and 15 bases lay in between. This CDR3 comprises 12 residues.

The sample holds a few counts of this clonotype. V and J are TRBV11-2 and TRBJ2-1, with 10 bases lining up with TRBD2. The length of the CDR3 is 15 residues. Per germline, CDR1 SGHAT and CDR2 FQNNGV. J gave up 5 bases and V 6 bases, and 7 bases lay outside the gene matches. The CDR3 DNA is TGTGCCAGCAGTTTTCTAGCGGGAGATCACAATGAGCAGTTCTTC. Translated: CASSFLAGDHNEQFF.

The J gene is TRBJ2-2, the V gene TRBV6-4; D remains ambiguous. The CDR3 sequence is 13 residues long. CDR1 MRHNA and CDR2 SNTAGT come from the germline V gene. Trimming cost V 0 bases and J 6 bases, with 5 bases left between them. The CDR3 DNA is TGTGCCAGCAGTGACTCTTTATCCGGGGAGCTGTTTTTT. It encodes CASSDSLSGELFF.

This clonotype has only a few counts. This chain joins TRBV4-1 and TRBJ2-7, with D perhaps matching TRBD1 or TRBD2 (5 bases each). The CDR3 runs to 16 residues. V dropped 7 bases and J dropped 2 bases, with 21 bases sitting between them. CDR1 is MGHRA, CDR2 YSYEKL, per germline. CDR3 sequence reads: CASTPNEGQGAYEQYF. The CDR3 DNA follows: TGCGCCAGCACCCCAAATGAGGGCCAGGGAGCCTACGAGCAGTACTTC.

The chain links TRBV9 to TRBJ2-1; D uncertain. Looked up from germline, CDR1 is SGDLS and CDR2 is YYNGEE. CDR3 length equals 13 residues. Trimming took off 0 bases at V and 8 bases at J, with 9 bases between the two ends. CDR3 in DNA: TGTGCCAGCAGCGTAGGGTTTTGCGATGAGCAGTTCTTC. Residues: CASSVGFCDEQFF.

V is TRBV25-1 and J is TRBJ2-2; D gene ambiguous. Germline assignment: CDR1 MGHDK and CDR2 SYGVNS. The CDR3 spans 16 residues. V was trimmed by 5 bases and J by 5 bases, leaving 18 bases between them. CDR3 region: CASSPLTAPRTGELFF. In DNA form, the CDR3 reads TGTGCCAGCAGTCCCCTGACGGCCCCTCGGACCGGGGAGCTGTTTTTT.

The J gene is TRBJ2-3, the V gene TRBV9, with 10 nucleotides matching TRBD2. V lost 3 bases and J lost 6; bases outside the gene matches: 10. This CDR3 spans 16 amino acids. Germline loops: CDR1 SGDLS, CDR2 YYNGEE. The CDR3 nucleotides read TGTGCCAGCAGCGACTGGACTAGCGGTTCTGGGGATACGCAGTATTTT. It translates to CASSDWTSGSGDTQYF.

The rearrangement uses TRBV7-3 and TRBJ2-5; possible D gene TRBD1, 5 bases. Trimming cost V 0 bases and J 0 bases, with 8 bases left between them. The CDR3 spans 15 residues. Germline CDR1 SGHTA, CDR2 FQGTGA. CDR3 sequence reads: CASSLTGEYQETQYF. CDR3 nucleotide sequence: TGTGCCAGCAGCTTAACAGGGGAATACCAAGAGACCCAGTACTTC. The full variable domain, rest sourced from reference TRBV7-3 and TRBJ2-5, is GAGVSQTPSNKVTEKGKYVELRCDPISGHTALYWYRQSLGQGPEFLIYFQGTGAADDSGLPNDRFFAVRPEGSVSTLKIQRTERGDSAVYLCASSLTGEYQETQYFGPGTRLLVL.

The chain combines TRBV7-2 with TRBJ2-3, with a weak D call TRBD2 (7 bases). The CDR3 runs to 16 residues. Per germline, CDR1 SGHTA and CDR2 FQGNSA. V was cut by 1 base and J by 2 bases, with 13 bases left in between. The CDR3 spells CASSLEGGGNTDTQYF. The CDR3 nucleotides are TGTGCCAGCAGCTTAGAAGGCGGGGGCAACACAGATACGCAGTATTTT.

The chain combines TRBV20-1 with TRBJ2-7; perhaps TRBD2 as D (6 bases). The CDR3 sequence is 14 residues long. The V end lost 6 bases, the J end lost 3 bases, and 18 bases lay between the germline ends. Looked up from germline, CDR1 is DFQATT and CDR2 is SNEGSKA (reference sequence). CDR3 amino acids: CSAPFGGGNYEQYF. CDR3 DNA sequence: TGCAGTGCCCCTTTCGGCGGAGGGAACTACGAGCAGTACTTC.

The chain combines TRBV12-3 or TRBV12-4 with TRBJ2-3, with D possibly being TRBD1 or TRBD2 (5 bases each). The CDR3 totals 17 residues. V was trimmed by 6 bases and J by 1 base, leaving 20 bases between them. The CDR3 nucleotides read TGTGCCAGCAGCTTCAGGGCCAGGTTGAGGGGCACAGATACGCAGTATTTT. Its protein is CASSFRARLRGTDTQYF.

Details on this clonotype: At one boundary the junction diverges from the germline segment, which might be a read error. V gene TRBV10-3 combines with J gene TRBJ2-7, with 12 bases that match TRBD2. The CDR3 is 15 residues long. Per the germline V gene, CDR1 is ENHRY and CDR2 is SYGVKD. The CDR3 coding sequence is TGTGCCATCAGTAGGAGACTAGCGGGAGATGACGAGCGGTACTTC. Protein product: CAISRRLAGDDERYF.

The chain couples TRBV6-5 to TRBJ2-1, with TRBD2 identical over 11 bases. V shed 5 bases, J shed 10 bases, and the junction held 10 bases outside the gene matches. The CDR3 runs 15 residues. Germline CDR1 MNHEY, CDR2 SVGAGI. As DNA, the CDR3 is TGTGCCAGCAGTGCCCGCACGATAGCGGGAGGGGAGCAGTTCTTC. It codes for CASSARTIAGGEQFF.

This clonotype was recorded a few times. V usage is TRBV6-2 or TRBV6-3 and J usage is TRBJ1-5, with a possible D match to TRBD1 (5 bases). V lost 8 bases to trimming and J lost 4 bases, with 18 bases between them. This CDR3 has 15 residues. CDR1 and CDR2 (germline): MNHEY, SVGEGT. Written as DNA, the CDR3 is TGTGCCAGCCGCCAAACGTCCAGGGTTAATCAGCCCCAGCATTTT. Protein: CASRQTSRVNQPQHF.

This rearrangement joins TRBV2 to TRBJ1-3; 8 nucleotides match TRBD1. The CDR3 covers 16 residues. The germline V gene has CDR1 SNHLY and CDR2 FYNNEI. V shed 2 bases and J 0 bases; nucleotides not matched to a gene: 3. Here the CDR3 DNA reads TGTGCCAGCAGTGAAAGGACAGGGCACTCTGGAAACACCATATATTTT. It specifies CASSERTGHSGNTIYF.

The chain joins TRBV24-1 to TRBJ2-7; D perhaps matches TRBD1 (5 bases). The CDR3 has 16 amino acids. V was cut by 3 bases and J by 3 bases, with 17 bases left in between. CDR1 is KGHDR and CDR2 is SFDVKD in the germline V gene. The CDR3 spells CATSDITRAGCYEQYF. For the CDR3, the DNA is TGTGCCACCAGTGATATCACCCGGGCAGGGTGCTACGAGCAGTACTTC.

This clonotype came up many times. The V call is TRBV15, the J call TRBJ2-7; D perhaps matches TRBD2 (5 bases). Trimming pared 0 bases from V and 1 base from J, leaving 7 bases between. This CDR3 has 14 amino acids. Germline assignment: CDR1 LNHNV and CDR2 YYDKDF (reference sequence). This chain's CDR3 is CATSREGGSYEQYF. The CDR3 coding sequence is TGTGCCACCAGCAGAGAGGGCGGGTCCTACGAGCAGTACTTC.